The clone carrying this T cell receptor beta chain turned up a few times. Patients of the Seattle cohort, enrolled during active infection, were followed longitudinally. This sample was included in a study of blood T cell repertoires in COVID-19. Looking at the study overall: Specimens from acute and convalescent COVID-19 originated in the United States, Italy and Spain. In each case, the material was cDNA or gDNA derived from T cells, B-cell-depleted T cells, or PBMCs.

CDR3 length: 13 residues. J gave up 3 bases and V 8 bases, and 5 bases lay outside the gene matches. Germline lookup yields CDR1 LGHNT and CDR2 FRNRAP. Per the original data handling: Estimated nucleated cell counts came from reference gene primer amplification. TCRdb's copy holds only in-frame clones and misses some; the assay was immunoSEQ multiplex PCR. V and J calls and clone size are those listed in that table; D and trimming were worked out from the DNA. This table holds over 250,000 clones, roughly 90% found once. Sequencing used peripheral blood. V usage is TRBV12-5 and J usage is TRBJ2-3; 7 nucleotides match TRBD2. The sequence was obtained from a woman in her thirties with COVID-19, enrolled during active disease. The CDR3, as DNA: TGTGCTAGTAGGGCTAGCGGAACAGATACGCAGTATTTT. It yields the protein CASRASGTDTQYF. The complete variable domain, with remaining parts taken from reference TRBV12-5 and TRBJ2-3, reads DARVTQTPRHKVTEMGQEVTMRCQPILGHNTVFWYRQTMMQGLELLAYFRNRAPLDDSGMPKDRFSAEMPDATLATLKIQPSEPRDSAVYFCASRASGTDTQYFGPGTRLTVL.